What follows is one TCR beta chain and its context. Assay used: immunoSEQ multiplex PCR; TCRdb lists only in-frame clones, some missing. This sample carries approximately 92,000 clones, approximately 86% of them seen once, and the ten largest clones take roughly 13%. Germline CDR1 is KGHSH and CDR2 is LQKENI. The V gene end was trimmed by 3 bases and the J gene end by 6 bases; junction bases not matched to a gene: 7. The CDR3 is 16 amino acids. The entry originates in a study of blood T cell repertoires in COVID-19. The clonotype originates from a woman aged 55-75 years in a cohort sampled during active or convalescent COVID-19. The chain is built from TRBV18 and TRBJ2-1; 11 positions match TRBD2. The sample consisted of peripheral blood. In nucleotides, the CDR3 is TGTGCCAGCTCACCCCCCCTAGCGGGAGGAATCAATGAGCAGTTCTTC. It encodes CASSPPLAGGINEQFF.